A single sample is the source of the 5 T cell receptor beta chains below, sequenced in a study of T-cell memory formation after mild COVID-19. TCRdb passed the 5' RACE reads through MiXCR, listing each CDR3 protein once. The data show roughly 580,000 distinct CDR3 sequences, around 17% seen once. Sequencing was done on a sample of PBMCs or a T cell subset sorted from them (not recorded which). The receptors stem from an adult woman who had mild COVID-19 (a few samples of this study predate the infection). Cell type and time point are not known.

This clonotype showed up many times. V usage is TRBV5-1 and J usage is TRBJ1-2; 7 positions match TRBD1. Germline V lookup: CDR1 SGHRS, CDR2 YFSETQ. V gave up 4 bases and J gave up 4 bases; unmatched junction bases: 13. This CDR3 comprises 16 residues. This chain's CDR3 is CASSPSQGGLSYGYTF. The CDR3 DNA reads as TGCGCCAGCAGCCCCTCCCAGGGGGGTCTGAGCTATGGCTACACCTTC.

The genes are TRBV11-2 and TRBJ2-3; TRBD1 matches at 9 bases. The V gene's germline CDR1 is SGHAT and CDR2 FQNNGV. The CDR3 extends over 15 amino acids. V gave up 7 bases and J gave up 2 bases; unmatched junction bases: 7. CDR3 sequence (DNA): TGTGCCAGCACCTCGGGACAGGGCCTCACAGATACGCAGTATTTT. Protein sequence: CASTSGQGLTDTQYF.

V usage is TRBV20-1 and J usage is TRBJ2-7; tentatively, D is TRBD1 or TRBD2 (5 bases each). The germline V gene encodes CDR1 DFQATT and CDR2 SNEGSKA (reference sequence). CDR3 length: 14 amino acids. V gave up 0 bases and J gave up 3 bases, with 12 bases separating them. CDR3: CSARDEGRDYEQYF. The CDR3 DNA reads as TGCAGTGCTAGAGATGAGGGCAGGGACTACGAGCAGTACTTC.

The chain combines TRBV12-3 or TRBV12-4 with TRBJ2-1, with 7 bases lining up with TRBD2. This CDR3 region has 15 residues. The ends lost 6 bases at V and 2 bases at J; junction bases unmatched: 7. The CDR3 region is CASSLSGITYNEQFF. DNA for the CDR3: TGTGCCAGCAGCCTAAGCGGGATCACCTACAATGAGCAGTTCTTC.

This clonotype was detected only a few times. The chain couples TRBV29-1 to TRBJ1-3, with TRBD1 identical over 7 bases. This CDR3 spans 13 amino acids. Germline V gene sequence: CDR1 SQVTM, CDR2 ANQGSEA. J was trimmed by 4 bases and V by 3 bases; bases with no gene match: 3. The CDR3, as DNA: TGCAGCGTTGAGCCGGACAGGGGAAACACCATATATTTT. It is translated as CSVEPDRGNTIYF.